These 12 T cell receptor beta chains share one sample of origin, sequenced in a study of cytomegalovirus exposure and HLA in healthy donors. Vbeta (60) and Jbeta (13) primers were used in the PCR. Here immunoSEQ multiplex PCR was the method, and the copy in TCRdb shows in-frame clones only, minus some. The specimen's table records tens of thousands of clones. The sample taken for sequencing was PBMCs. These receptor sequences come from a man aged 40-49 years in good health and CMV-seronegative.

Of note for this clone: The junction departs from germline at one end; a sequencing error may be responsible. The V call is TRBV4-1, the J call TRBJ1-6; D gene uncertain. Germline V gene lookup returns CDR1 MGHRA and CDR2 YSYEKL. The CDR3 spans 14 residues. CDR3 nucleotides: TGCGCCAGCAGCCAAGAAGAGGGCCGGAATTCTAGGAACTTT. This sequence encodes CASSQEEGRNSRNF.

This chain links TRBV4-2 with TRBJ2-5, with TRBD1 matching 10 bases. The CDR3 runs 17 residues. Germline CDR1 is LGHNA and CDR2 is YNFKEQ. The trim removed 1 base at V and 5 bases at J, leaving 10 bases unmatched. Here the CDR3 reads CASSQGRGGTGVETQYF. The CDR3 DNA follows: TGTGCCAGCAGCCAAGGGCGGGGCGGGACAGGGGTGGAGACCCAGTACTTC.

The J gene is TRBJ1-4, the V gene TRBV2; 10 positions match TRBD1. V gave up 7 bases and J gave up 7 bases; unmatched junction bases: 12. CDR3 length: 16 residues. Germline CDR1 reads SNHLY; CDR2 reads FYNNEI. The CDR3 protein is CASNISPGQGGEKLFF. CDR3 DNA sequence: TGTGCCAGCAACATATCTCCTGGACAGGGGGGTGAAAAACTGTTTTTT.

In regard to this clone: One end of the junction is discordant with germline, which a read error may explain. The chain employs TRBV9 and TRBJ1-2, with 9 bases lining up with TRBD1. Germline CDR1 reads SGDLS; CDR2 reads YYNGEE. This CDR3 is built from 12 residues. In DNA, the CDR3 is TGTGCCAGCAGCGTGGACAGGGGTCTCCCCCTCTTC. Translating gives CASSVDRGLPLF.

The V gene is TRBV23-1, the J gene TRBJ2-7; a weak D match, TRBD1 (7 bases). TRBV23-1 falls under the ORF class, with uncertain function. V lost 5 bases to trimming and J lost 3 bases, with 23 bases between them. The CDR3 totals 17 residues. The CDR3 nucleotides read TGCGCCAGCAGTGACAGGGTAAGGGGTAGCGGAAACTACGAGCAGTACTTC. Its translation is CASSDRVRGSGNYEQYF.

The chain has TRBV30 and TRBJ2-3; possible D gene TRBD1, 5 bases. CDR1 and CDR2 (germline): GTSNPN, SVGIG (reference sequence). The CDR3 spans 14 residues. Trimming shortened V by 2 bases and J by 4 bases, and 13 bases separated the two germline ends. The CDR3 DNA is TGTGCCTGGAGTAAAGGGGCCACCCCAGATACGCAGTATTTT. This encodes CAWSKGATPDTQYF.

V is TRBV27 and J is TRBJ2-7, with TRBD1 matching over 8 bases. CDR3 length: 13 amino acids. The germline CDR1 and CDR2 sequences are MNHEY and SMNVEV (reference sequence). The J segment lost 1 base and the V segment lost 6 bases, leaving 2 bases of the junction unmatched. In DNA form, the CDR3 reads TGTGCCAGCAGCCGGACAGGGTCCTACGAGCAGTACTTC. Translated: CASSRTGSYEQYF.

The CDR3: CAARGSFPYEQYF. The CDR3 DNA is TGTGCCGCTAGAGGGAGCTTCCCCTACGAGCAGTACTTC. V usage is TRBV6-1 and J usage is TRBJ2-7; maybe TRBD2 (5 bases). Germline assignment: CDR1 MNHNS and CDR2 SASEGT. Trimming shortened V by 11 bases and J by 2 bases, and 16 bases separated the two germline ends. The CDR3 is made up of 13 amino acids.

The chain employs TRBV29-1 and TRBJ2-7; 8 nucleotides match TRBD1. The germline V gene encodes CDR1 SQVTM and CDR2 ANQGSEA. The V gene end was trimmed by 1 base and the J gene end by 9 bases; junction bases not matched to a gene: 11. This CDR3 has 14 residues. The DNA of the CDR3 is TGCAGCGTTGAAGGACAGGGGACCGTGGGGGGGCAGTACTTC. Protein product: CSVEGQGTVGGQYF.

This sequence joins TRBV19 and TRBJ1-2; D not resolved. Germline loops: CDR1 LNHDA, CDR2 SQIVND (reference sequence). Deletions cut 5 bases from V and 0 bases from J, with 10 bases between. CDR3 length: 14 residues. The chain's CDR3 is CASSRESANYGYTF. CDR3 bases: TGTGCCAGTAGTCGGGAAAGCGCTAACTATGGCTACACCTTC. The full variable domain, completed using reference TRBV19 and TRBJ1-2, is DGGITQSPKYLFRKEGQNVTLSCEQNLNHDAMYWYRQDPGQGLRLIYYSQIVNDFQKGDIAEGYSVSREKKESFPLTVTSAQKNPTAFYLCASSRESANYGYTFGSGTRLTVV.

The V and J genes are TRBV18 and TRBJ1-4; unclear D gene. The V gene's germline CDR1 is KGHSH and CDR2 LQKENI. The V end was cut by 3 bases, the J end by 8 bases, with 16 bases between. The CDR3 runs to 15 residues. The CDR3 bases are TGTGCCAGCTCACCCCAGGAGGGCCCGAAGGAAAAACTGTTTTTT. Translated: CASSPQEGPKEKLFF. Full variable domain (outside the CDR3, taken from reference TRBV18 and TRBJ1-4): NAGVMQNPRHLVRRRGQEARLRCSPMKGHSHVYWYRQLPEEGLKFMVYLQKENIIDESGMPKERFSAEFPKEGPSILRIQQVVRGDSAAYFCASSPQEGPKEKLFFGSGTQLSVL.

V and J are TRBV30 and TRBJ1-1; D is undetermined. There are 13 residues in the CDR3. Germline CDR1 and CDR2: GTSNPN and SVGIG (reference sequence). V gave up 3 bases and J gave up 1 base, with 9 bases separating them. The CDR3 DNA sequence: TGTGCCTGGAGCAGCCTAGCGAACACTGAAGCTTTCTTT. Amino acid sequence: CAWSSLANTEAFF. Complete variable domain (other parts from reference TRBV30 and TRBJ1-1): SQTIHQWPATLVQPVGSPLSLECTVEGTSNPNLYWYRQAAGRGLQLLFYSVGIGQISSEVPQNLSASRPQDRQFILSSKKLLLSDSGFYLCAWSSLANTEAFFGQGTRLTVV.